A single sample gave rise to the 2 T cell receptor beta chains below, sequenced in a study of blood T cell repertoires in COVID-19. The repertoire was sequenced with immunoSEQ multiplex PCR; TCRdb's copy has only in-frame clones and lacks some. The sample has 380,000 or so clones, 70% to 90% seen once. Sequenced sample: peripheral blood. Source of these receptors: a woman aged 55-69 years with COVID-19, enrolled during active disease.

This rearrangement joins TRBV11-3 to TRBJ2-5, with 11 bases fitting TRBD1. The germline CDR1 and CDR2 sequences are SGHNT and YENEEA. The CDR3 sequence is 17 residues long. J gave up 2 bases and V 5 bases, and 10 bases lay outside the gene matches. The CDR3 nucleotides read TGTGCCAGCAGCCTCGGACAGGGGGCATCCCTACAAGAGACCCAGTACTTC. It encodes CASSLGQGASLQETQYF.

Only one count was recorded for this clone. V and J are TRBV11-2 and TRBJ2-2; D possibly corresponds to TRBD1 (5 bases). This CDR3 has 14 amino acids. Trimming stripped 7 bases from V and 8 bases from J, with 17 bases between. Looked up from germline, CDR1 is SGHAT and CDR2 is FQNNGV. The CDR3 DNA follows: TGTGCCAGCATGTCAGGGTACTCGTTTGGGGAGCTGTTTTTT. Protein: CASMSGYSFGELFF.